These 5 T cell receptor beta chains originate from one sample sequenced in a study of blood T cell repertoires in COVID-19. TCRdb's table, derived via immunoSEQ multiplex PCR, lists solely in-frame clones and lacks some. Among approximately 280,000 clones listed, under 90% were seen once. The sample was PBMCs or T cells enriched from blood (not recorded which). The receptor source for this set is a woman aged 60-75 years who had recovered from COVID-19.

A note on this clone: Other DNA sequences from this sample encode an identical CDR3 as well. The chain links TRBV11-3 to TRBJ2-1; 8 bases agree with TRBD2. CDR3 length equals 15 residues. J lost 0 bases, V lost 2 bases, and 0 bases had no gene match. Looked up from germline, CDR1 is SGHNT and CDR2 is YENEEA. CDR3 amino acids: CASSLSGSSYNEQFF. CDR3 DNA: TGTGCCAGCAGCTTAAGCGGGAGCTCCTACAATGAGCAGTTCTTC.

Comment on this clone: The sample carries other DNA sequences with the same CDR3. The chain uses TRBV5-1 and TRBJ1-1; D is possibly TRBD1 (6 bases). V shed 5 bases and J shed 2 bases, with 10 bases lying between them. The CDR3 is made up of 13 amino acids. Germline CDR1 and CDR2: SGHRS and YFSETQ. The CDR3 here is CASREQGNTEAFF. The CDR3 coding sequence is TGCGCCAGCAGAGAACAGGGTAACACTGAAGCTTTCTTT.

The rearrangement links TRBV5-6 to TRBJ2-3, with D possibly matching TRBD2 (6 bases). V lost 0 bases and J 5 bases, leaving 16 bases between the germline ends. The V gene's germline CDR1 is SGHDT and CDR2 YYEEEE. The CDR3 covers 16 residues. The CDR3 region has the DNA TGTGCCAGCAGCTTGGGTTCGGCGGGGAGGCGAGATACGCAGTATTTT. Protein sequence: CASSLGSAGRRDTQYF.

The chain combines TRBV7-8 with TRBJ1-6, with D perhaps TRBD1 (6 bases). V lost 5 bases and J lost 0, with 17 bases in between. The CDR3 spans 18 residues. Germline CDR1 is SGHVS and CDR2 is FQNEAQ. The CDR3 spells CASSQAPGHSSYNSPLHF. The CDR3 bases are TGTGCCAGCAGCCAAGCCCCGGGACACAGCTCCTATAATTCACCCCTCCACTTT.

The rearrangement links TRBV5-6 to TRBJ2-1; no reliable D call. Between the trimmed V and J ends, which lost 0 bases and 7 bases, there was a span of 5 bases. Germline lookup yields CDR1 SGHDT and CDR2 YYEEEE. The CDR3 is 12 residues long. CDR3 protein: CASSLAVNEQFF. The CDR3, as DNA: TGTGCCAGCAGCTTGGCGGTTAATGAGCAGTTCTTC.